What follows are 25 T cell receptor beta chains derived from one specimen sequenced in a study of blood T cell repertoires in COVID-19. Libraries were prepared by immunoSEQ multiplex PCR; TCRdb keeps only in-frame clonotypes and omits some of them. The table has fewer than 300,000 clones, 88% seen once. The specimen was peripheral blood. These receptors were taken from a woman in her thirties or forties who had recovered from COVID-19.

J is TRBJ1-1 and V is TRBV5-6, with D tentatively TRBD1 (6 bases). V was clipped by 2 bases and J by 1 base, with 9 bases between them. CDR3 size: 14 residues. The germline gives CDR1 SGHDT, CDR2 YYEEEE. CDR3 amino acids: CASSFGTPNTEAFF. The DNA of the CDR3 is TGTGCCAGCAGCTTCGGGACACCGAACACTGAAGCTTTCTTT.

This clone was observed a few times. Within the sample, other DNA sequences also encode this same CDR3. CDR3 amino acids: CASSPQGASNQPQHF. The CDR3 region has the DNA TGTGCCAGCTCACCACAGGGGGCAAGCAATCAGCCCCAGCATTTT. The chain couples TRBV18 to TRBJ1-5, with 7 positions matching TRBD1. This CDR3 is 15 amino acids long. The V gene end was trimmed by 1 base and the J gene end by 1 base; junction bases not matched to a gene: 1. Germline CDR1 and CDR2: KGHSH and LQKENI.

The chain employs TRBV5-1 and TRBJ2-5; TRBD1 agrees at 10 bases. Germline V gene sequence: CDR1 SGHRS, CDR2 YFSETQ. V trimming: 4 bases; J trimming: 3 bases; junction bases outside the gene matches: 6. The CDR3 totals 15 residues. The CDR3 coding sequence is TGCGCCAGCAGCCCCCAGGACAGGGGGAAAGAGACCCAGTACTTC. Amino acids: CASSPQDRGKETQYF.

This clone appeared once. In DNA, the CDR3 is TGTGCCACCAGTGACCTCGACAGGGGTTTACAAGAGACCCAGTACTTC. Translation: CATSDLDRGLQETQYF. This chain connects TRBV24-1 to TRBJ2-5; TRBD1 matches at 8 bases. Germline assignment: CDR1 KGHDR and CDR2 SFDVKD. Unmatched junction bases numbered 8, after V lost 4 bases and J lost 2 bases. This CDR3 is built from 16 residues.

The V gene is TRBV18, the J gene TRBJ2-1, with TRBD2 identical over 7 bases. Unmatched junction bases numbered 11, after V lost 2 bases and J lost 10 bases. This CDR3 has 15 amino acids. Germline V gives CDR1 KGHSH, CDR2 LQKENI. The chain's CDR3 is CASSPGEGPAEEQFF. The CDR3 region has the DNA TGTGCCAGCTCACCAGGGGAGGGCCCAGCGGAGGAGCAGTTCTTC.

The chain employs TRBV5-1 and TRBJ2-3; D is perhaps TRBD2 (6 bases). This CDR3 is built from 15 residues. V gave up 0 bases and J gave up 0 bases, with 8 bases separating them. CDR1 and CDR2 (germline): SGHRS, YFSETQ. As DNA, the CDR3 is TGCGCCAGCAGCTTGGCCGGGGGTAGCACAGATACGCAGTATTTT. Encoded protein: CASSLAGGSTDTQYF.

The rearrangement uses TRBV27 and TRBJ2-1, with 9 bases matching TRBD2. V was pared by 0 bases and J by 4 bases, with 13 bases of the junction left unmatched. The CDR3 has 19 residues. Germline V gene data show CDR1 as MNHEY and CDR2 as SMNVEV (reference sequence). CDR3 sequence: CASSLSAPPGLAPYNEQFF. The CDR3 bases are TGTGCCAGCAGTTTATCGGCCCCGCCAGGACTAGCGCCGTACAATGAGCAGTTCTTC.

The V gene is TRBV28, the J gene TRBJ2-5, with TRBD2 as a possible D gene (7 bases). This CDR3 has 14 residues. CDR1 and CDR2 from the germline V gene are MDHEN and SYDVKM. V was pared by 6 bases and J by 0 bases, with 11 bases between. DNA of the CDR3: TGTGCCAGCAGGCGGGGGCCGTACCAAGAGACCCAGTACTTC. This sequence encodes CASRRGPYQETQYF.

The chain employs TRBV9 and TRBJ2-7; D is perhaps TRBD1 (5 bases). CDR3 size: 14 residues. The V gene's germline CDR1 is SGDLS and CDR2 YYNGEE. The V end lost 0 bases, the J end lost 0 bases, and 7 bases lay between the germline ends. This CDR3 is CASSVGGLSYEQYF. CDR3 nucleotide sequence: TGTGCCAGCAGCGTAGGGGGCCTCTCCTACGAGCAGTACTTC.

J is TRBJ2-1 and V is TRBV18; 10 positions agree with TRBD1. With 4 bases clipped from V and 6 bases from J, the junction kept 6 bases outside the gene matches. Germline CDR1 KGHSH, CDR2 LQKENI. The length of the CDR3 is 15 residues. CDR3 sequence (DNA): TGTGCCAGCTCACGGACAGGGGGGGCCCTCAATGAGCAGTTCTTC. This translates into CASSRTGGALNEQFF.

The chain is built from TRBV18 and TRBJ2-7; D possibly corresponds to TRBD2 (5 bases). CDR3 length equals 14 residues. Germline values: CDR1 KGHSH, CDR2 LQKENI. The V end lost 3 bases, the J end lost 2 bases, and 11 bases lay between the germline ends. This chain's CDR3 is CASSPIPGTYEQYF. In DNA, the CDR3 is TGTGCCAGCTCACCCATCCCGGGGACCTACGAGCAGTACTTC.

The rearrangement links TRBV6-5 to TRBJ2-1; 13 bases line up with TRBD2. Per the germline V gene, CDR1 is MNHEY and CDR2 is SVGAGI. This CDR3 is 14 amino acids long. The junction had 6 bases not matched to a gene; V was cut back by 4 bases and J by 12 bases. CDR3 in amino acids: CASSSPGLAGPQFF. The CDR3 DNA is TGTGCCAGCAGTTCCCCGGGACTAGCGGGGCCGCAGTTCTTC.

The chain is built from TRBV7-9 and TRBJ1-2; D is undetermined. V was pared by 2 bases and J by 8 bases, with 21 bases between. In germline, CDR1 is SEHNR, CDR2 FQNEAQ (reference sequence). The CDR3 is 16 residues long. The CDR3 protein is CASSLTRVAGKLGYTF. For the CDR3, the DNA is TGTGCCAGCAGCTTAACTAGGGTGGCGGGGAAGTTGGGCTACACCTTC.

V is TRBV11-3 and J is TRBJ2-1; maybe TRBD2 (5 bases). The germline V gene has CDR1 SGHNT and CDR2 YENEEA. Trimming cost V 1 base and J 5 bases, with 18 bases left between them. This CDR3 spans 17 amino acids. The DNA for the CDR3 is TGTGCCAGCAGCTTAGGGTCGTGGCGAGCGGTAAACAATGAGCAGTTCTTC. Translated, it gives CASSLGSWRAVNNEQFF.

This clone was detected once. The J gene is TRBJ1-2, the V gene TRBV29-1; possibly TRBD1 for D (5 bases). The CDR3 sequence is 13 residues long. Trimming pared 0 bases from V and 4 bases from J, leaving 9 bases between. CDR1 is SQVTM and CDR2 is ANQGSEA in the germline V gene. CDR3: CSVEDGGGYGYTF. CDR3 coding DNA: TGCAGCGTTGAAGATGGGGGGGGCTATGGCTACACCTTC.

The CDR3 reads CASSVGWREAEETQYF. DNA of the CDR3: TGTGCCAGCAGCGTAGGGTGGCGGGAGGCTGAAGAGACCCAGTACTTC. J is TRBJ2-5 and V is TRBV9; 8 bases match TRBD2. V was pared by 0 bases and J by 3 bases, with 7 bases of the junction left unmatched. The CDR3 sequence is 16 residues long. Germline CDR1 is SGDLS and CDR2 is YYNGEE.

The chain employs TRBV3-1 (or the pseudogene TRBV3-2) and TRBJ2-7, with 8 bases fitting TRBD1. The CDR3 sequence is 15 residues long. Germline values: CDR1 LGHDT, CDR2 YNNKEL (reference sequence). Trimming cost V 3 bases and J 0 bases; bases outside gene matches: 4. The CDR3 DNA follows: TGTGCCAGCAGCCACACAGGGGGTGGCTCCTACGAGCAGTACTTC. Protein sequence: CASSHTGGGSYEQYF.

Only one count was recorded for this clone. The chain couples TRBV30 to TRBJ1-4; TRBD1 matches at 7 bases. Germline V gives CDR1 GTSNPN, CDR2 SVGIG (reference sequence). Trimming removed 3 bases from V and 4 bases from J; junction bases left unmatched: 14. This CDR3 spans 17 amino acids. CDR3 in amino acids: CAWRTSLHRGRNEKLFF. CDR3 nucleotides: TGTGCCTGGAGAACATCACTCCACAGGGGCCGTAATGAAAAACTGTTTTTT. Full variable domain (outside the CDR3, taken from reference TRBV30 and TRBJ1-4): SQTIHQWPATLVQPVGSPLSLECTVEGTSNPNLYWYRQAAGRGLQLLFYSVGIGQISSEVPQNLSASRPQDRQFILSSKKLLLSDSGFYLCAWRTSLHRGRNEKLFFGSGTQLSVL.

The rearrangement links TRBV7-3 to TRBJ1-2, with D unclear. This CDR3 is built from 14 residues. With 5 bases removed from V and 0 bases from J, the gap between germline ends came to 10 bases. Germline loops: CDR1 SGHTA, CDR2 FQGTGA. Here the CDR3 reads CASSPAGSNYGYTF. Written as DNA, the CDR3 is TGTGCCAGCAGCCCCGCAGGTTCTAACTATGGCTACACCTTC.

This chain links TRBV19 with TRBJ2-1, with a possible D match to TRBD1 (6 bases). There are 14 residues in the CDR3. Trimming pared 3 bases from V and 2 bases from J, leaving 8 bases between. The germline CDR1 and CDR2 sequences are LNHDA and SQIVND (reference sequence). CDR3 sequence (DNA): TGTGCCAGTAGTATCACAGGGACCTACAATGAGCAGTTCTTC. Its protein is CASSITGTYNEQFF.

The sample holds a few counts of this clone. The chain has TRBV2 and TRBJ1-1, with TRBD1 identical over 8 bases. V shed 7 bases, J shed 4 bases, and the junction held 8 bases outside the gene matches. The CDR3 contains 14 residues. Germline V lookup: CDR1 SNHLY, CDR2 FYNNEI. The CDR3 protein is CASTPGQGGTEAFF. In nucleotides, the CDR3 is TGTGCCAGCACCCCCGGACAGGGTGGCACTGAAGCTTTCTTT.

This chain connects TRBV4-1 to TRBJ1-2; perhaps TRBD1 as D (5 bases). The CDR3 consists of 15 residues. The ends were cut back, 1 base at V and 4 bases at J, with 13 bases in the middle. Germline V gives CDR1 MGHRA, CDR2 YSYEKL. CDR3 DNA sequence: TGCGCCAGCAGCCAAGGACCGGGGGGTAGCTATGGCTACACCTTC. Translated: CASSQGPGGSYGYTF.

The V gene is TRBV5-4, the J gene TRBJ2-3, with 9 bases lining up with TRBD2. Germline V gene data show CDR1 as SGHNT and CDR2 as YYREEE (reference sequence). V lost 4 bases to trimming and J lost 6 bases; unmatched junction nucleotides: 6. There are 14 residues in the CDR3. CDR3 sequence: CASSAGTSKDTQYF. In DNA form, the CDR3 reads TGTGCCAGCAGCGCCGGGACTAGCAAGGATACGCAGTATTTT.

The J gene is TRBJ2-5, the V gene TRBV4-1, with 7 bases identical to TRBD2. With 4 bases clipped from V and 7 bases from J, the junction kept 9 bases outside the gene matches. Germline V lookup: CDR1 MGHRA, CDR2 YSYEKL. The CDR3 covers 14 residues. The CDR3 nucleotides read TGCGCCAGCAGCCTGGAGGAGCGCGGGGGGACCCAGTACTTC. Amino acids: CASSLEERGGTQYF.

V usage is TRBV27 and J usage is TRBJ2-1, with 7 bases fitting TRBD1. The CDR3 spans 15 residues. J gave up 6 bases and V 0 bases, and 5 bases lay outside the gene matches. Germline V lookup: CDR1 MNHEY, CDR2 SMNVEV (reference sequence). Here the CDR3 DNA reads TGTGCCAGCAGTTTATCCCCATACAGGGGCAATGAGCAGTTCTTC. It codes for CASSLSPYRGNEQFF.